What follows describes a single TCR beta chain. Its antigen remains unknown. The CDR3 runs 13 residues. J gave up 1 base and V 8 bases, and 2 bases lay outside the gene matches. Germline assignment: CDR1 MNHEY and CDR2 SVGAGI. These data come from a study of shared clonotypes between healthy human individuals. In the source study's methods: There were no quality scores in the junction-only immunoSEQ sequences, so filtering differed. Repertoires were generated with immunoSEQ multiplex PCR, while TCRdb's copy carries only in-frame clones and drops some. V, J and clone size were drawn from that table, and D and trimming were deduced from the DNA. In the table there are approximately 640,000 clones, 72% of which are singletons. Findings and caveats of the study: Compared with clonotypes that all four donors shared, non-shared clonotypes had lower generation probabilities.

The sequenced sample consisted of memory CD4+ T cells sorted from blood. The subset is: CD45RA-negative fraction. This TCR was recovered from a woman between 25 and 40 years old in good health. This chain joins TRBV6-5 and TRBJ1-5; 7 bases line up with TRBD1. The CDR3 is CASRDRSNQPQHF. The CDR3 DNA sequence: TGTGCCAGCCGGGACAGAAGCAATCAGCCCCAGCATTTT.